Each of the 26 T cell receptor beta chains below was sequenced from the same sample in a study of type 1 regulatory T cells. Whole-study findings and limits: Tr1 cells had a more restricted TCR repertoire than non-Tr1 cells.

TCRdb fed the reads into MiXCR, producing one record per CDR3 protein. Counted here are some 71,000 distinct CDR3 sequences, around 21% occurring once; the ten biggest clones make up less than 10%. Their antigens are not known. Sequencing was done on a sample of cultured type 1 regulatory T (Tr1) cells, either the whole culture or a sorted fraction (not recorded which). All receptors derive from a human donor in good health.

The V gene is TRBV7-6, the J gene TRBJ2-2, with 11 nucleotides matching TRBD2. CDR1 and CDR2 (germline): SGHVS, FNYEAQ. The CDR3 has 17 amino acids. The V and J ends lost 5 bases and 5 bases, in that order; junction bases with no gene match: 10. The CDR3 region is CASSTRLAGKGTGELFF. CDR3 nucleotides: TGTGCCAGCAGCACCCGACTAGCGGGAAAAGGGACCGGGGAGCTGTTTTTT.

The V call is TRBV19, the J call TRBJ1-5; perhaps TRBD1 as D (6 bases). Germline CDR1 LNHDA, CDR2 SQIVND (reference sequence). V was clipped by 5 bases and J by 3 bases, with 11 bases between them. This CDR3 contains 14 residues. The CDR3 region has the DNA TGTGCCAGTAGTCGACAGGCCGCCAATCAGCCCCAGCATTTT. Its translation: CASSRQAANQPQHF.

The chain joins TRBV12-3 or TRBV12-4 to TRBJ2-7; the D is unclear. The V end was cut by 2 bases, the J end by 1 base, with 9 bases between. The length of the CDR3 is 14 residues. CDR3 loop: CASSLFGKSYEQYF. The CDR3 coding sequence is TGTGCCAGCAGTTTATTTGGAAAATCCTACGAGCAGTACTTC.

This clonotype was seen more than once but under ten times. The gene calls are TRBV10-3 and TRBJ2-3; TRBD2 is a possible D gene (6 bases). The CDR3 has 12 residues. The germline V and J ends were trimmed by 9 bases and 5 bases, with 12 bases remaining between them. Germline V CDR1 and CDR2: ENHRY, SYGVKD. The CDR3 is CAISGFEDTQYF. The CDR3 DNA is TGTGCCATTAGCGGCTTCGAAGATACGCAGTATTTT.

The chain uses TRBV11-1 and TRBJ2-5; 9 nucleotides agree with TRBD2. Germline V gene lookup returns CDR1 SGHAT and CDR2 FQDESV (reference sequence). The length of the CDR3 is 14 residues. J lost 7 bases, V lost 5 bases, and 8 bases had no gene match. CDR3 amino acids: CASSPGTSIGTQYF. The CDR3 DNA is TGTGCCAGCAGCCCGGGGACTAGCATAGGGACCCAGTACTTC.

About this clonotype: At one end, the junction sequence differs from germline, possibly due to a read error. DNA for the CDR3: TGCGCCAGCAGCGTAGATGGGACAGGGGGTGAGACCCAGTACTTC. Protein sequence: CASSVDGTGGETQYF. The chain links TRBV9 to TRBJ2-5, with TRBD1 identical over 11 bases. Germline V gene lookup returns CDR1 SGDLS and CDR2 YYNGEE. The CDR3 extends over 15 amino acids.

There are a few counts of this clonotype. The chain couples TRBV20-1 to TRBJ2-7, with 7 bases lining up with TRBD2. Germline-derived CDR1 and CDR2 are DFQATT and SNEGSKA (reference sequence). This CDR3 has 17 residues. Losses at the gene ends were 0 bases for V and 5 bases for J; bases not matched to a gene: 16. CDR3 amino acids: CSARDPSWGKRDDEQYF. CDR3 coding DNA: TGCAGTGCTAGAGACCCCTCATGGGGCAAGCGGGACGACGAGCAGTACTTC.

This clonotype was observed a few times. This chain connects TRBV20-1 to TRBJ1-4; TRBD1 agrees at 8 bases. CDR1 is DFQATT and CDR2 is SNEGSKA in the germline V gene (reference sequence). Trimming removed 6 bases from V and 0 bases from J; junction bases left unmatched: 6. The CDR3 spans 15 residues. CDR3 bases: TGCAGTGCAACCACAGGGGGAGCAACTAATGAAAAACTGTTTTTT. Translated, it gives CSATTGGATNEKLFF.

This sequence joins TRBV4-2 and TRBJ1-2; 11 bases align to TRBD1. The junction had 10 bases not matched to a gene; V was cut back by 2 bases and J by 5 bases. The CDR3 totals 17 residues. Germline values: CDR1 LGHNA, CDR2 YNFKEQ. The DNA of the CDR3 is TGTGCCAGCAGCCAAACACTAGGACAGGGGGCCGAGTATGGCTACACCTTC. It translates to CASSQTLGQGAEYGYTF.

The J gene is TRBJ2-4, the V gene TRBV5-1; TRBD1 is a possible D gene (6 bases). CDR3 length: 18 amino acids. Trimming removed 0 bases from V and 1 base from J, with 17 bases in between. Germline V gene sequence: CDR1 SGHRS, CDR2 YFSETQ. The CDR3 sequence is CASSLGPRAGAAKNIQYF. In DNA form, the CDR3 reads TGCGCCAGCAGCTTGGGACCAAGGGCAGGGGCCGCCAAAAACATTCAGTACTTC.

This clonotype was picked up a small number of times. The chain employs TRBV29-1 and TRBJ1-1, with unresolved D. V was cut by 3 bases and J by 1 base, with 9 bases left in between. This CDR3 region has 13 residues. The germline gives CDR1 SQVTM, CDR2 ANQGSEA. CDR3 coding DNA: TGCAGCGTTGAGCGGCGGACGAACACTGAAGCTTTCTTT. Translated: CSVERRTNTEAFF.

This clonotype was observed at least ten times. The chain combines TRBV7-2 with TRBJ2-7, with 8 bases matching TRBD1. Germline-derived CDR1 and CDR2 are SGHTA and FQGNSA. The CDR3 is 15 residues long. V gave up 5 bases and J gave up 4 bases; unmatched junction bases: 10. The CDR3 DNA is TGTGCCAGCAGCCCCGACAGGGGTCTATCGTACGAGCAGTACTTC. Translating it yields CASSPDRGLSYEQYF.

This rearrangement joins TRBV7-8 to TRBJ1-1; 9 nucleotides match TRBD1. CDR3 size: 14 residues. The germline V gene encodes CDR1 SGHVS and CDR2 FQNEAQ. Trimming cost V 5 bases and J 4 bases; bases outside gene matches: 5. The CDR3 DNA sequence: TGTGCCAGCAGCCCGGGGACAGGGCTCACTGAAGCTTTCTTT. Protein sequence: CASSPGTGLTEAFF.

V and J are TRBV30 and TRBJ1-1; TRBD1 might be the D (6 bases). V lost 0 bases to trimming and J lost 8 bases, with 7 bases between them. The CDR3 has 11 amino acids. Germline V gene data show CDR1 as GTSNPN and CDR2 as SVGIG (reference sequence). CDR3 amino acids: CAWSVGGEAFF. DNA for the CDR3: TGTGCCTGGAGTGTAGGGGGAGAAGCTTTCTTT.

The chain uses TRBV7-8 and TRBJ2-7; D remains unclear. Trimming took off 5 bases at V and 2 bases at J, with 13 bases between the two ends. Germline V gives CDR1 SGHVS, CDR2 FQNEAQ. This CDR3 has 14 amino acids. The CDR3 DNA reads TGTGCCAGCAGCCGATCCCTAGGAGCCTACGAGCAGTACTTC. This encodes CASSRSLGAYEQYF.

V is TRBV5-1 and J is TRBJ2-2; TRBD2 matches 8 bases. Germline V lookup: CDR1 SGHRS, CDR2 YFSETQ. J lost 2 bases, V lost 4 bases, and 4 bases had no gene match. The CDR3 runs to 15 residues. The DNA for the CDR3 is TGCGCCAGCAGCGATAGCGGGATAAACACCGGGGAGCTGTTTTTT. Its translation: CASSDSGINTGELFF.

This clonotype was observed many times. This rearrangement joins TRBV20-1 to TRBJ2-1; tentatively, D is TRBD2 (6 bases). Trimming pared 2 bases from V and 8 bases from J, leaving 7 bases between. Germline CDR1 reads DFQATT; CDR2 reads SNEGSKA (reference sequence). The CDR3 totals 11 residues. The CDR3 DNA reads TGCAGTGCTAGACTAGCGTATGAGCAGTTCTTC. Its protein product is CSARLAYEQFF.

The chain carries TRBV9 and TRBJ1-1; 8 bases align to TRBD1. J lost 0 bases, V lost 0 bases, and 4 bases had no gene match. This CDR3 has 16 amino acids. Germline V gene data show CDR1 as SGDLS and CDR2 as YYNGEE. The CDR3 spells CASSVGTGTMNTEAFF. The CDR3 region has the DNA TGTGCCAGCAGCGTAGGGACAGGGACTATGAACACTGAAGCTTTCTTT.

This clonotype was observed a few times. The chain employs TRBV28 and TRBJ2-1; D perhaps matches TRBD2 (6 bases). CDR3 length equals 15 residues. V was shortened by 4 bases and J by 7 bases, with 17 bases between the two germline ends. CDR1 is MDHEN and CDR2 is SYDVKM in the germline V gene. CDR3 sequence: CASSSGTPRWNEQFF. The CDR3 DNA is TGTGCCAGCAGTTCGGGGACTCCCCGGTGGAATGAGCAGTTCTTC.

The table lists this clonotype with a few counts. The genes are TRBV6-1 and TRBJ1-1; D gene unclear. Germline assignment: CDR1 MNHNS and CDR2 SASEGT. V lost 1 base to trimming and J lost 5 bases, with 8 bases between them. This CDR3 is built from 13 residues. CDR3: CASSEEGGTEAFF. In DNA form, the CDR3 reads TGTGCCAGCAGTGAAGAGGGTGGGACTGAAGCTTTCTTT.

In regard to this clonotype: A single base separates this from a much larger clone, so it may be a read error. No conserved phenylalanine or tryptophan is present at the end of the CDR3, so a read error is the likely explanation. The DNA for the CDR3 is TGTGCCAGTAGTTTATCGACTAGCAGACAGTTCCTC. This translates into CASSLSTSRQFL. The chain joins TRBV19 to TRBJ2-1, with 7 bases matching TRBD2. CDR3 length: 12 amino acids. In germline, CDR1 is LNHDA, CDR2 SQIVND (reference sequence). Germline trimming cut 5 bases from V and 13 bases from J; bases unmatched to any gene: 8.

The J gene is TRBJ2-5, the V gene TRBV5-4; a possible D gene is TRBD1 (7 bases). V lost 4 bases and J 2 bases, leaving 15 bases between the germline ends. There are 15 residues in the CDR3. Germline CDR1 SGHNT, CDR2 YYREEE (reference sequence). The CDR3 DNA is TGTGCCAGCAGCCCCCAGGGGGGAAGACAAGAGACCCAGTACTTC. Its protein is CASSPQGGRQETQYF.

This clonotype has a handful of counts. This chain joins TRBV5-1 and TRBJ2-1; 11 nucleotides agree with TRBD2. This CDR3 is built from 17 residues. The ends lost 0 bases at V and 8 bases at J; junction bases unmatched: 10. CDR1 is SGHRS, CDR2 YFSETQ, per germline. This chain's CDR3 is CASSLAPTSGSTDEQFF. CDR3 coding DNA: TGCGCCAGCAGCTTGGCCCCCACTAGCGGGAGTACGGATGAGCAGTTCTTC.

J is TRBJ2-7 and V is TRBV12-3 or TRBV12-4; the D is unclear. This CDR3 is built from 11 residues. The V end was cut by 3 bases, the J end by 5 bases, with 5 bases between. The CDR3 DNA sequence: TGTGCCAGCAGTTTTTACGACGAGCAGTACTTC. It specifies CASSFYDEQYF.

As for this clonotype: Since the CDR3 does not end with the conserved phenylalanine or tryptophan, this likely comes from a read error. V and J are TRBV2 and TRBJ2-5; D not resolved. The CDR3 consists of 11 residues. The V end was cut by 3 bases, the J end by 5 bases, with 4 bases between. CDR1 and CDR2 (germline): SNHLY, FYNNEI. The CDR3 bases are TGTGCCAGCAGTGAGGGGGAGACCCAGTACGTC. This codes for CASSEGETQYV.

This clonotype has more than one count but fewer than ten. The gene calls are TRBV5-1 and TRBJ2-3; the match to TRBD1 covers 7 bases. The CDR3 has 15 amino acids. Looked up from germline, CDR1 is SGHRS and CDR2 is YFSETQ. V dropped 3 bases and J dropped 2; count of bases not matched to a gene: 6. CDR3 nucleotide sequence: TGCGCCAGCAGCTCGGGACAGATAAACACAGATACGCAGTATTTT. Translated: CASSSGQINTDTQYF.